This T cell receptor (beta chain) originates from a study of tumor-infiltrating lymphocytes in oesophageal squamous cell carcinoma. The germline V gene has CDR1 MNHEY and CDR2 SMNVEV (reference sequence). CDR3 size: 15 residues. V dropped 6 bases and J dropped 8 bases, with 20 bases sitting between them. This clonotype was recorded many times. TCRdb fed the PCR reads into MiXCR, producing one record per CDR3 protein. The sample records roughly 16,000 distinct CDR3 sequences, approximately 46% being singletons. The TCR comes from a female donor with esophageal squamous cell carcinoma. The sample comprised normal esophageal tissue next to the tumor. The J gene is TRBJ2-1, the V gene TRBV27, with D maybe TRBD2 (5 bases). In DNA form, the CDR3 reads TGTGCCAGCAGAGGGAGCTCCCAGGCTTACTATGAGCAGTTCTTC. This translates into CASRGSSQAYYEQFF.